This TCR beta chain was captured by sequencing in a study of blood T cell repertoires in COVID-19. The CDR3 runs 15 residues. Germline V gene sequence: CDR1 SGHNT, CDR2 YENEEA. Trimming at V came to 3 bases and at J to 5 bases, leaving 6 bases not matched to a gene. Source study methods: Researchers report that nucleated cell counts were estimated from reference gene primer amplification. Measured with immunoSEQ multiplex PCR; TCRdb has only the in-frame clones, and not every one. V and J calls and clone size are as listed in that table; D and trimming were resolved from the DNA. The sample contains 150,000 to 200,000 clones, around 86% of which appear only once.

The sequence was obtained from a woman of 80 years or more in a cohort sampled during active or convalescent COVID-19. The material sequenced was peripheral blood. The V and J genes are TRBV11-3 and TRBJ2-5; 10 bases match TRBD1. CDR3 in amino acids: CASSFRQGAWETQYF. CDR3 coding DNA: TGTGCCAGCAGCTTCCGACAGGGGGCCTGGGAGACCCAGTACTTC.